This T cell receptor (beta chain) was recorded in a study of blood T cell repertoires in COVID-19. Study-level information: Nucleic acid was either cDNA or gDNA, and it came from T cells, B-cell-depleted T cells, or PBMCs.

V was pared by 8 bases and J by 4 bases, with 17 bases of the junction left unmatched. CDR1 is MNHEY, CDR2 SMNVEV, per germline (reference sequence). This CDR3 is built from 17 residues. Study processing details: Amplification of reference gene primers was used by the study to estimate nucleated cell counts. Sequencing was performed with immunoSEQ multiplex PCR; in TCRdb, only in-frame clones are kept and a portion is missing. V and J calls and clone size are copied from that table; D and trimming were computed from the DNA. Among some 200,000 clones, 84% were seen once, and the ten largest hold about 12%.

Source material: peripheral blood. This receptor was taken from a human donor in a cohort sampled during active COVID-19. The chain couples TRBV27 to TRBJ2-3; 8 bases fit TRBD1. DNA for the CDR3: TGTGCCAGCCGAAAGGGTTGGACAGGGATAACGGCAGATACGCAGTATTTT. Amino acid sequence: CASRKGWTGITADTQYF.